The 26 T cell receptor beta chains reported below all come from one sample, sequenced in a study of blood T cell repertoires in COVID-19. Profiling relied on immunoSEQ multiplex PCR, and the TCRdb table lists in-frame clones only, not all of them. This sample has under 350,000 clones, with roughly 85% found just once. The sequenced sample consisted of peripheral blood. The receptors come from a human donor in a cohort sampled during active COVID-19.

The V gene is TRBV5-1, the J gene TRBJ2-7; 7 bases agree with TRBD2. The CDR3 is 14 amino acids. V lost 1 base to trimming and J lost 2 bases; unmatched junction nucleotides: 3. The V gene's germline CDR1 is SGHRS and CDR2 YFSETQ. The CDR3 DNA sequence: TGCGCCAGCAGCTTGTCAGCGGGGACCTACGAGCAGTACTTC. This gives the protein CASSLSAGTYEQYF.

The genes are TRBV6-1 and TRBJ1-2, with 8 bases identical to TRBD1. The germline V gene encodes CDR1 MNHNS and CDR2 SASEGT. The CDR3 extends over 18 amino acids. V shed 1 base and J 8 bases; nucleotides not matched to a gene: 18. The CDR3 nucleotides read TGTGCCAGCAGTGAAGGTGCGGTGGCAGGGGGCTTCCTATTAGGCTACACCTTC. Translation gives CASSEGAVAGGFLLGYTF.

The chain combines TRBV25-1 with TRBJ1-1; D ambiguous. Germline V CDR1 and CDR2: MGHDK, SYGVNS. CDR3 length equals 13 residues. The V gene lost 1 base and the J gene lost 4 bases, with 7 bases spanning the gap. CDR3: CASSESIGTEAFF. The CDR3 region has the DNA TGTGCCAGCAGTGAATCCATCGGCACTGAAGCTTTCTTT.

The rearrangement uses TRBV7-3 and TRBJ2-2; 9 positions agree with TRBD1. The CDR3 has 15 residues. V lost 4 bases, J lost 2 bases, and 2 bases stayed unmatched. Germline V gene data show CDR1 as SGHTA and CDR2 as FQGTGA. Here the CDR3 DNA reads TGTGCCAGCAGCTGGACAGGGGCTAACACCGGGGAGCTGTTTTTT. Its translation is CASSWTGANTGELFF.

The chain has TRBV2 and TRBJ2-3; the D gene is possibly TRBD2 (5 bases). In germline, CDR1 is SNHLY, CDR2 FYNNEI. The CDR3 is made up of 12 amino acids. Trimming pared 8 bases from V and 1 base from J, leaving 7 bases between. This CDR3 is CASRSGTDTQYF. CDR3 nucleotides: TGTGCCAGCCGTAGCGGCACAGATACGCAGTATTTT.

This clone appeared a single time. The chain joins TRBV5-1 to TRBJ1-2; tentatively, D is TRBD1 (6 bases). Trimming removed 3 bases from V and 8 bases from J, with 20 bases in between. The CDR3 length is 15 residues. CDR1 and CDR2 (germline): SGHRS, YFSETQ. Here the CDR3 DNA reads TGCGCCAGCAGCTCGCACTATAAACAGGGAAGGGGCTACACCTTC. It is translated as CASSSHYKQGRGYTF.

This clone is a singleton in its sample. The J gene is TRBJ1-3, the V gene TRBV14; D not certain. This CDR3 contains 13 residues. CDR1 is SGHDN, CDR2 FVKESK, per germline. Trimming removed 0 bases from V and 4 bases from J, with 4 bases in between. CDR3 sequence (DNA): TGTGCCAGCAGCCAAGATCGGGGAAACACCATATATTTT. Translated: CASSQDRGNTIYF.

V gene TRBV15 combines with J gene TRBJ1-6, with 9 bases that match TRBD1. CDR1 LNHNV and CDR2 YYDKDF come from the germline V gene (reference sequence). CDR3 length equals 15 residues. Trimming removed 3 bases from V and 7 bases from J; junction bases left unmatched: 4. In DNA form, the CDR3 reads TGTGCCACCAGCAGGAACAGGGGGCGAAATTCACCCCTCCACTTT. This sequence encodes CATSRNRGRNSPLHF. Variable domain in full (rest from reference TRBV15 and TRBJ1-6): DAMVIQNPRYQVTQFGKPVTLSCSQTLNHNVMYWYQQKSSQAPKLLFHYYDKDFNNEADTPDNFQSRRPNTSFCFLDIRSPGLGDTAMYLCATSRNRGRNSPLHFGNGTRLTVT.

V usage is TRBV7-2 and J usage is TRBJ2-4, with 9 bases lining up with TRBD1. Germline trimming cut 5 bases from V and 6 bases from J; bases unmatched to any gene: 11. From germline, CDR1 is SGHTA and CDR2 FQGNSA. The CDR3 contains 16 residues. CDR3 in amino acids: CASSTRQGGPINIQYF. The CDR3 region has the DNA TGTGCCAGCAGCACCCGACAGGGGGGCCCCATAAACATTCAGTACTTC.

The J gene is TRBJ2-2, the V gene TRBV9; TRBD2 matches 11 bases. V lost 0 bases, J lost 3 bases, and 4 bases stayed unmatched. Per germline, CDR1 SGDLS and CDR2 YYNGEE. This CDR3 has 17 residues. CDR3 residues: CASSVEGLAVYTGELFF. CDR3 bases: TGTGCCAGCAGCGTAGAGGGACTAGCGGTGTACACCGGGGAGCTGTTTTTT. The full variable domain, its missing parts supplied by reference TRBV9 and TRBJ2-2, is DSGVTQTPKHLITATGQRVTLRCSPRSGDLSVYWYQQSLDQGLQFLIQYYNGEERAKGNILERFSAQQFPDLHSELNLSSLELGDSALYFCASSVEGLAVYTGELFFGEGSRLTVL.

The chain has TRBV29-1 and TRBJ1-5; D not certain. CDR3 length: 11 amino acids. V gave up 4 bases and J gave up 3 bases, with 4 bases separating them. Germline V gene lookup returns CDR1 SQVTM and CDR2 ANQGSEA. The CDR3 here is CSVGANQPQHF. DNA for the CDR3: TGCAGCGTTGGAGCCAATCAGCCCCAGCATTTT. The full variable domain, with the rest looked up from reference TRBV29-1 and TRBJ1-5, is SAVISQKPSRDICQRGTSLTIQCQVDSQVTMMFWYRQQPGQSLTLIATANQGSEATYESGFVIDKFPISRPNLTFSTLTVSNMSPEDSSIYLCSVGANQPQHFGDGTRLSIL.

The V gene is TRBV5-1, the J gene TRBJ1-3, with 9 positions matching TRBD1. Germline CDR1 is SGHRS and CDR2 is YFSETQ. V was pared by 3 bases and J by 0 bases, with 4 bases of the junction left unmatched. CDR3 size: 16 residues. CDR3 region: CASSSPGQGSGNTIYF. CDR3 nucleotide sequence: TGCGCCAGCAGCTCACCGGGACAGGGCTCTGGAAACACCATATATTTT.

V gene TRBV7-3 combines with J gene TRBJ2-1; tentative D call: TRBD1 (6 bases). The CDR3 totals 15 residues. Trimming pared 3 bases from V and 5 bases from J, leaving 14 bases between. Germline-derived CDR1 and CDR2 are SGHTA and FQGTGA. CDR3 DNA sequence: TGTGCCAGCAGCTTGCAGGGGATCTGGGACAATGAGCAGTTCTTC. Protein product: CASSLQGIWDNEQFF.

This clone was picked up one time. CDR3 sequence reads: CATSSTAATDTQYF. As DNA, the CDR3 is TGTGCCACCAGTTCAACAGCGGCCACAGATACGCAGTATTTT. This chain links TRBV24-1 with TRBJ2-3; perhaps TRBD2 as D (5 bases). Per the germline V gene, CDR1 is KGHDR and CDR2 is SFDVKD. This CDR3 has 14 residues. V was clipped by 6 bases and J by 2 bases, with 11 bases between them.

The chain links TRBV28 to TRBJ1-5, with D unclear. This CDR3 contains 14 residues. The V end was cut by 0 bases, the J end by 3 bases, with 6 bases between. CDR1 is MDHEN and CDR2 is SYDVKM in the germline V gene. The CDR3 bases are TGTGCCAGCAGTTTATGGGCCTCCAATCAGCCCCAGCATTTT. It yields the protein CASSLWASNQPQHF.

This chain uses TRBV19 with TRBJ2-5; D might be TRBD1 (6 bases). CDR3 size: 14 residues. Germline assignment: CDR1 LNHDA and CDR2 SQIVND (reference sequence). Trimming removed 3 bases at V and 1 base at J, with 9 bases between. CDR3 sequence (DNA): TGTGCCAGTAGTATCAGGGGTATCCAAGAGACCCAGTACTTC. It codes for CASSIRGIQETQYF. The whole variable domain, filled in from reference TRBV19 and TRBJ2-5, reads DGGITQSPKYLFRKEGQNVTLSCEQNLNHDAMYWYRQDPGQGLRLIYYSQIVNDFQKGDIAEGYSVSREKKESFPLTVTSAQKNPTAFYLCASSIRGIQETQYFGPGTRLLVL.

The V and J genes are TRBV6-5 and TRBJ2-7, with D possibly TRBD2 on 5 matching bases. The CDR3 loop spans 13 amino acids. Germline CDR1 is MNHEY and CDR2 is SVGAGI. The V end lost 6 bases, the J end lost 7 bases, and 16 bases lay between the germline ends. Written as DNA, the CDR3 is TGTGCCAGCAGACGGGGTACGTCTCGGGAGCAGTACTTC. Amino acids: CASRRGTSREQYF.

The CDR3 nucleotides are TGTGCCAGCAGTTTATCCTACGGGATGAACACTGAAGCTTTCTTT. It yields the protein CASSLSYGMNTEAFF. This chain links TRBV27 with TRBJ1-1; D gene ambiguous. CDR1 MNHEY and CDR2 SMNVEV come from the germline V gene (reference sequence). This CDR3 spans 15 amino acids. Trimming cost V 0 bases and J 0 bases, with 8 bases left between them.

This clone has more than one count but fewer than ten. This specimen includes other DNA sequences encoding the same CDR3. The CDR3 nucleotides read TGTGCCAGCAGTTACTCTGAGGGGAACACTGAAGCTTTCTTT. Protein: CASSYSEGNTEAFF. The chain couples TRBV6-5 to TRBJ1-1; the D is unclear. CDR3 size: 14 residues. Trimming shortened V by 0 bases and J by 1 base, and 6 bases separated the two germline ends. CDR1 and CDR2 (germline): MNHEY, SVGAGI.

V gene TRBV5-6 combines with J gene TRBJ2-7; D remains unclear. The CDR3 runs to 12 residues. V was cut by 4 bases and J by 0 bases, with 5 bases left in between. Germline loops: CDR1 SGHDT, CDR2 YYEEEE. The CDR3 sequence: CASSPNSYEQYF. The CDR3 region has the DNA TGTGCCAGCAGCCCTAACTCCTACGAGCAGTACTTC.

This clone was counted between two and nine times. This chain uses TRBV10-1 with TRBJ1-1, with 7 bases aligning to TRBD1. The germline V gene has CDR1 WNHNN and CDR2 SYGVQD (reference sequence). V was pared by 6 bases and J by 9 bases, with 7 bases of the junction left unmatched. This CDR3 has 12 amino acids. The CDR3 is CASRMGQQKAFF. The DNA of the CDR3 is TGCGCCAGCAGGATGGGACAGCAAAAAGCTTTCTTT.

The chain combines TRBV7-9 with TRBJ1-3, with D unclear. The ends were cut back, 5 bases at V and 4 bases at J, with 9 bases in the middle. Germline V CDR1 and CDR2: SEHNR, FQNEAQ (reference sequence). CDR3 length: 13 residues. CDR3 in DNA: TGTGCCAGCAGCCCCCGCGAAGGAAACACCATATATTTT. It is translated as CASSPREGNTIYF.

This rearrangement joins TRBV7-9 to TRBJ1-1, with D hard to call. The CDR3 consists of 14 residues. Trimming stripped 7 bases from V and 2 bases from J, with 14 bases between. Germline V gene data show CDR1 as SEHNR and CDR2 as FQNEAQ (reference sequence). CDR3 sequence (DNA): TGTGCCAGCACCTCCCAAGCCTTAAACACTGAAGCTTTCTTT. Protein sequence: CASTSQALNTEAFF.

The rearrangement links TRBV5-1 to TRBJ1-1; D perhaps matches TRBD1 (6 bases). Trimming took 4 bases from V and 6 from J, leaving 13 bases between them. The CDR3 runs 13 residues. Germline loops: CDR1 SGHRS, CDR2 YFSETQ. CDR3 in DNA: TGCGCCAGCAGCGCGAACAGGGATTCTGAAGCTTTCTTT. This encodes CASSANRDSEAFF.

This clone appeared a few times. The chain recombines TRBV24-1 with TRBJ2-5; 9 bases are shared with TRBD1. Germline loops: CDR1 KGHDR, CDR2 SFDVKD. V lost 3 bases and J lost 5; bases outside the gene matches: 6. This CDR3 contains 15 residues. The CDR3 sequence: CATSDQGQGVETQYF. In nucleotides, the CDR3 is TGTGCCACCAGTGATCAGGGACAGGGAGTCGAGACCCAGTACTTC.

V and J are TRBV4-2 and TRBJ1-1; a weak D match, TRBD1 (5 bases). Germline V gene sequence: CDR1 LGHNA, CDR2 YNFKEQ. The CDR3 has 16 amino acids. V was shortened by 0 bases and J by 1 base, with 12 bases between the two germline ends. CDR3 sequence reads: CASSQDLVTGNTEAFF. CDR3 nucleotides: TGTGCCAGCAGCCAAGACCTAGTCACAGGGAACACTGAAGCTTTCTTT.